The rows below give T cell receptor beta chains drawn from one sample of a study of blood T cell repertoires in COVID-19. Method: immunoSEQ multiplex PCR; TCRdb's copy keeps in-frame clones and lacks some. The sample lists more than 25,000 clones; just under 95% were seen once. The material sequenced was peripheral blood. These receptors were taken from a human donor with active COVID-19. The donor label of this sample is uncertain. Each CDR3 is given with its conserved first and last residue. Fields, in order: CDR3 protein, CDR3 DNA, J gene, V gene, D gene, clone size. A D gene is named only where the DNA matches it firmly. Rows may omit the clone size; those that give it use once, few, many or a size class.

cdr3_aa: CATSRDGGGRVNTDTQYF
cdr3_nt: TGTGCCACCAGCAGAGATGGGGGAGGCAGGGTGAACACAGATACGCAGTATTTT
j_call: TRBJ2-3
v_call: TRBV15
d_call: -
clone_size: -

cdr3_aa: CASSLANSRSGNTIYF
cdr3_nt: TGTGCCAGCAGCTTAGCGAACAGCCGCTCTGGAAACACCATATATTTT
j_call: TRBJ1-3
v_call: TRBV7-2
d_call: -
clone_size: -

cdr3_aa: CASSQREQLYEQYF
cdr3_nt: TGTGCCAGCAGTCAGCGGGAACAGCTCTACGAGCAGTACTTC
j_call: TRBJ2-7
v_call: TRBV27
d_call: TRBD2
clone_size: once

cdr3_aa: CASSRRDSFNEKLFF
cdr3_nt: TGTGCCAGTAGTAGACGGGACAGCTTTAATGAAAAACTGTTTTTT
j_call: TRBJ1-4
v_call: TRBV19
d_call: TRBD1
clone_size: -

cdr3_aa: CASSLEWGPSGLAKNIQYF
cdr3_nt: TGTGCCAGCAGCTTAGAATGGGGCCCCTCAGGGCTAGCCAAAAACATTCAGTACTTC
j_call: TRBJ2-4
v_call: TRBV7-9
d_call: -
clone_size: -

cdr3_aa: CASSQENSPTNEKLFF
cdr3_nt: TGTGCCAGCAGCCAAGAGAACAGCCCAACTAATGAAAAACTGTTTTTT
j_call: TRBJ1-4
v_call: TRBV14
d_call: -
clone_size: -

cdr3_aa: CASSIRAGGPTGELFF
cdr3_nt: TGTGCCAGTAGTATAAGGGCGGGGGGCCCCACCGGGGAGCTGTTTTTT
j_call: TRBJ2-2
v_call: TRBV19
d_call: TRBD2
clone_size: -

cdr3_aa: CASSLGRYGSGRDNEQFF
cdr3_nt: TGTGCCAGCAGCTTAGGGAGGTATGGGTCGGGGAGAGACAATGAGCAGTTCTTC
j_call: TRBJ2-1
v_call: TRBV7-2
d_call: -
clone_size: -

cdr3_aa: CASSLVPSSYNEQFF
cdr3_nt: TGTGCCAGCAGCTTAGTCCCGAGCTCCTACAATGAGCAGTTCTTC
j_call: TRBJ2-1
v_call: TRBV11-3
d_call: -
clone_size: -

cdr3_aa: CSVGGTDQPQHF
cdr3_nt: TGCAGCGTTGGGGGCACCGATCAGCCCCAGCATTTT
j_call: TRBJ1-5
v_call: TRBV29-1
d_call: -
clone_size: -